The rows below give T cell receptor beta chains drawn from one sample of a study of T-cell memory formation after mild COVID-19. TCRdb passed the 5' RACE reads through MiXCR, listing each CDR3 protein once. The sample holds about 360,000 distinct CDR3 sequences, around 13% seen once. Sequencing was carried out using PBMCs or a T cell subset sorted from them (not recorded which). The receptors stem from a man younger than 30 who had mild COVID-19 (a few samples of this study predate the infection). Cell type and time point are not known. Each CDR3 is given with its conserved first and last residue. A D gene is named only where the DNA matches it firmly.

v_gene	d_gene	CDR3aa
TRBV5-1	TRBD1	CASSRQGASSWYGYTF
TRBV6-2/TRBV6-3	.	CASNQGSTEAFF
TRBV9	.	CASSEAPRPQETQYF
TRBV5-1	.	CASSLLEGIHTEAFF
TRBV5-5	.	CASSRPTGELFF
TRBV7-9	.	CASSPPSAETQYF
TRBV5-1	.	CASSLIGHNTGELFF
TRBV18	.	CASSPYSGETQYF
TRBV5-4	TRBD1	CASSSRQGSTDTQYF
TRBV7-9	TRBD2	CASSSRTSGLEGTQYF
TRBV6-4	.	CASSSLAGSTEAFF
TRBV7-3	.	CASSAGTAVLYF
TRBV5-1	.	CASSLVPLTNYGYTF
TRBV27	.	CASSLVGVGEQYF
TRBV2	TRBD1	CASSYDRGLDQPQHF
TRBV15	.	CATSRERTVSNEQFF
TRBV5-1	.	CASAGNEALYEQYF
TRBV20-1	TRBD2	CSGRGEFYNEQFF
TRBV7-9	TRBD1	CATRDRANTGELFF
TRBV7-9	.	CASSLSLEQYF
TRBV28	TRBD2	CASSFGAGGPYNEQFF
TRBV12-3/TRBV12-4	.	CASSQQGYEQYF
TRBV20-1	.	CSAREFGGIPSNQPQHF
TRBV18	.	CASSHEGGNSYEQYF
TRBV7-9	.	CASSLLGADYEQYF
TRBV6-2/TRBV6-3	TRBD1	CASRGGQGDGELFF
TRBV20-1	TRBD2	CSARPFEASGADTQYF
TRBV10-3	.	CAISDSNQPQHF
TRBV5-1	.	CASSQGTNSNQPQHF
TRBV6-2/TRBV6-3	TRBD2	CASSYEAGDTDTQYF
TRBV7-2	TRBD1	CASSSGQGATQYF
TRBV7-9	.	CASSLEAGLSLNTEAFF
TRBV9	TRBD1	CASSVSGGEGGEQFF
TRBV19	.	CASSSGWPKGVAKNIQYF
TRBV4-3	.	CASSIAATYNEQFF
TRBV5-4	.	CASSLGATGMAF
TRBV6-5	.	CASSPIGRGALTAQYF
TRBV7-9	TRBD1	CASSRTGTVSTDTQYF
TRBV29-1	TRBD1	CSVEAFRDSIMNTEAFF